This TCR beta chain was identified in a study of cytomegalovirus exposure and HLA in healthy donors. Study overall: Approximately 81% of a few hundred genotyped donors fell in the Caucasian-associated ancestry cluster.

As for this clone: Its matching antigen is unknown.

The study's findings and limits: A missense DCLRE1C variant was associated with V- and J-gene trimming of TCR beta chains in a later analysis, and an independent cohort replicated the association.

With 60 Vbeta and 13 Jbeta primers, the PCR was carried out. This table comes from immunoSEQ multiplex PCR, and its TCRdb copy is limited to in-frame clones, with some not included. The sample table sets out some 84,000 clones. Healthy bone marrow donors formed the donor group. This clonotype was sampled from a man in his fifties in good health and CMV-seronegative. The sequencing input was PBMCs.

The CDR3 nucleotides read TGTGCCAGTAGTACAGGAATCAGGGACAGGGGTCTAGCTAATGAAAAACTGTTTTTT. Its protein is CASSTGIRDRGLANEKLFF. The gene calls are TRBV19 and TRBJ1-4; 10 bases agree with TRBD1. This CDR3 has 19 residues. The V gene end was trimmed by 4 bases and the J gene end by 3 bases; junction bases not matched to a gene: 14. Germline lookup yields CDR1 LNHDA and CDR2 SQIVND (reference sequence).